This T cell receptor (beta chain) is from a study of OX40 agonist ivuxolimab in advanced cancers. As for the study in general: The study enrolled dose-escalation patients with hepatocellular carcinoma, melanoma, renal cell or head and neck cancer. Of the patients, three showed partial responses, one with hepatocellular carcinoma and two with cutaneous melanoma. Overall study results and limits: Still undetermined is the antigen specificity of the expanded peripheral T cells.

As concerns this clone: Its antigen is unidentified.

Repertoires were generated with immunoSEQ multiplex PCR, while TCRdb's copy carries only in-frame clones and drops some. The sample holds over 45,000 clones, about four fifths seen once. The input for sequencing was CD4+ or CD8+ T cells sorted from blood, taken in a trial of the OX40 agonist ivuxolimab. The source of this sequence is an adult with an advanced solid tumor such as melanoma, head and neck, liver or kidney cancer.

The CDR3 loop is CAISDGTDTQYF. The CDR3 DNA sequence: TGTGCCATCAGTGATGGCACAGATACGCAGTATTTT. The chain is built from TRBV10-3 and TRBJ2-3; no clear D gene. The germline V gene has CDR1 ENHRY and CDR2 SYGVKD. V lost 3 bases to trimming and J lost 1 base, with 2 bases between them. The length of the CDR3 is 12 residues.